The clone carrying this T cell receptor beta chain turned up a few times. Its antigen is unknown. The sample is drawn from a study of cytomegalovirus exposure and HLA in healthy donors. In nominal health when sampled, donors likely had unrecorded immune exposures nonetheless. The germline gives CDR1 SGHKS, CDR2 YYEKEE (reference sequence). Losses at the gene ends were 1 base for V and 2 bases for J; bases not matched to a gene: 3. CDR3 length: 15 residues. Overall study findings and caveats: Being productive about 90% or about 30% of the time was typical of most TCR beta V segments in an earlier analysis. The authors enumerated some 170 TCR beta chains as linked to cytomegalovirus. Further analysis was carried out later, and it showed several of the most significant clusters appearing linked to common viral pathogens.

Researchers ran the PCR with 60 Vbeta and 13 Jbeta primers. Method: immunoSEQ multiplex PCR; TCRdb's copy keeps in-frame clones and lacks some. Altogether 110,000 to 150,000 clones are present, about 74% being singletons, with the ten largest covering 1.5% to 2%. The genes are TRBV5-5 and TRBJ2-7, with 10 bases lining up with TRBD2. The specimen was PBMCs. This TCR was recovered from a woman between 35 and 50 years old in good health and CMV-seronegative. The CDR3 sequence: CASSLTSGETYEQYF. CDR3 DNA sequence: TGTGCCAGCAGCTTGACTAGCGGGGAGACCTACGAGCAGTACTTC. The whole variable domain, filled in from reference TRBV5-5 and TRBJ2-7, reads DAGVTQSPTHLIKTRGQQVTLRCSPISGHKSVSWYQQVLGQGPQFIFQYYEKEERGRGNFPDRFSARQFPNYSSELNVNALLLGDSALYLCASSLTSGETYEQYFGPGTRLTVT.